A selection of T cell receptor beta chains follows, all from one sample in a study of blood T cell repertoires in COVID-19. Assay used: immunoSEQ multiplex PCR; TCRdb lists only in-frame clones, some missing. The sample holds approximately 230,000 clones, roughly 85% seen once. Sequences were obtained from peripheral blood. These TCRs come from a man aged 25 to 40 who had recovered from COVID-19. CDR3s include the opening cysteine and the closing phenylalanine or tryptophan. The order of the fields is clone size, V gene, J gene, D gene, CDR3 DNA, CDR3 protein. A D gene is named only where the DNA matches it firmly. The size of a clone is reported for some rows only, either as once, few or many, or as a class for expanded clones.

-	TRBV29-1	TRBJ2-7	-	TGCAGCGTTGAAGTCTCCCCCGAGCAGTACTTC	CSVEVSPEQYF
-	TRBV2	TRBJ1-6	TRBD1	TGTGCCAGCAGGACAGGGGGCAGGTCACCCCTCCACTTT	CASRTGGRSPLHF
-	TRBV5-1	TRBJ2-7	TRBD2	TGCGCCAGCAGCACGACTAGCGGGTTCTACGAGCAGTACTTC	CASSTTSGFYEQYF
-	TRBV27	TRBJ2-1	TRBD1	TGTGCCAGCAGGGCCGGGACAGCAGGAGATGAGCAGTTCTTC	CASRAGTAGDEQFF
-	TRBV7-9	TRBJ2-4	TRBD1	TGTGCCAGCAGCGGACGATTTACAGGGGCCACCAAAAACATTCAGTACTTC	CASSGRFTGATKNIQYF
-	TRBV21-1	TRBJ2-7	-	TGTGCCAGCAGCAAGGGAGTCGAGCAGTACTTC	CASSKGVEQYF
-	TRBV7-9	TRBJ2-1	TRBD2	TGTGCCAGCAGCGTGGGACTAGCGGGGGGCCTTTCCTACAATGAGCAGTTCTTC	CASSVGLAGGLSYNEQFF
-	TRBV7-6	TRBJ2-5	-	TGTGCCAGCAGCCCCTCCCAGTGGGAGACCCAGTACTTC	CASSPSQWETQYF
-	TRBV11-3	TRBJ1-4	TRBD1	TGTGCCAGCAGCCAAGGGACAGGGCCAAATGAAAAACTGTTTTTT	CASSQGTGPNEKLFF
-	TRBV5-4	TRBJ1-4	TRBD1	TGTGCCAGCAGCTTGACAGGGGCCGAAAAACTGTTTTTT	CASSLTGAEKLFF
-	TRBV11-2	TRBJ2-5	TRBD1	TGTGCCAGCAGCTTAGTTTGGGTTGGACAGGGGGTAGAGACCCAGTACTTC	CASSLVWVGQGVETQYF
-	TRBV28	TRBJ1-4	-	TGTGCCAGCACCTACCAATTGAGCGAAAAACTGTTTTTT	CASTYQLSEKLFF
-	TRBV4-1	TRBJ2-1	-	TGCGCCAGCAGCCAAGAAGGCAGGATAGGCAGGGCTAACGGGGGTGAGCAGTTCTTC	CASSQEGRIGRANGGEQFF
-	TRBV4-3	TRBJ2-7	-	TGCGCCAGCTCCCCGTCATCTGCGAGCTCCTACGAGCAGTACTTC	CASSPSSASSYEQYF
-	TRBV6-5	TRBJ1-4	TRBD1	TGTGCCAGCACCGAGGACAGGGGGGGTGAAAAACTGTTTTTT	CASTEDRGGEKLFF
-	TRBV9	TRBJ2-5	TRBD2	TGTGCCAGCAGCGTATCTAGCGGGGGGCCCCAAGAGACCCAGTACTTC	CASSVSSGGPQETQYF
once	TRBV7-9	TRBJ2-2	TRBD2	TGTGCCAGCAGCTCGCGGGGGGGAGAGAACACCGGGGAGCTGTTTTTT	CASSSRGGENTGELFF
-	TRBV19	TRBJ1-5	-	TGTGCCAGTAGGCTGGTACGGGAGGGCAATCAGCCCCAGCATTTT	CASRLVREGNQPQHF
-	TRBV4-1	TRBJ1-5	-	TGCGCCAGCAGCCAAGATAACAGATTCAATCAGCCCCAGCATTTT	CASSQDNRFNQPQHF
-	TRBV7-2	TRBJ1-2	-	TGTGCCAGCAGCTTAGACCTAAACTATGGCTACACCTTC	CASSLDLNYGYTF
-	TRBV11-2	TRBJ1-3	TRBD1	TGTGCCAGCAGCTTAAGGGGGCCAGCCTCTGGAAACACCATATATTTT	CASSLRGPASGNTIYF
-	TRBV10-2	TRBJ2-7	-	TGCGCCAGCAGTGAGTCCTGGGGCCCCTACGAGCAGTACTTC	CASSESWGPYEQYF
once	TRBV9	TRBJ2-5	TRBD2	TGTGCCAGCAGCGTAACTCCCGCTAGCGGGGCGGAGACCCAGTACTTC	CASSVTPASGAETQYF
-	TRBV5-6	TRBJ2-1	TRBD2	TGTGCCAGCAGCCCGGGGACTACGCCTTCCTACAATGAGCAGTTCTTC	CASSPGTTPSYNEQFF
-	TRBV5-6	TRBJ1-2	TRBD1	TGTGCCAGCAGCTTAAGGACAGGTTACTATGGCTACACCTTC	CASSLRTGYYGYTF
-	TRBV6-6	TRBJ2-3	TRBD2	TGTGCCAGCAGTCAAGGACTAGCGGGGGAGGGTACGCAGTATTTT	CASSQGLAGEGTQYF
-	TRBV19	TRBJ1-1	TRBD1	TGTGCCAGTAGTATAGGTCACAGGGGGGTCACTGAAGCTTTCTTT	CASSIGHRGVTEAFF